The TCR beta chain under discussion was sequenced for a study of T cell repertoires in cytomegalovirus infection. Across the whole study: It was recently identified HLA-C-restricted and well-studied HLA-B-restricted CMV epitopes that the study used. CMV infection plus the matching HLA type was flagged by public TCR beta signatures.

The CDR3 covers 17 residues. Germline assignment: CDR1 LNHDA and CDR2 SQIVND (reference sequence). J gave up 2 bases and V 8 bases, and 17 bases lay outside the gene matches. Using its own MiXCR run on the reads, TCRdb lists one record per CDR3 protein. The sample lists roughly 920,000 distinct CDR3 sequences, approximately 30% seen once, with under 15% in the top ten. Note on this clonotype: Its antigen is not identified.

Study-level results: Dominating the ex vivo response were TCR beta clonotypes that were CMV-specific and HLA-C-restricted.

This chain connects TRBV19 to TRBJ1-1; TRBD1 aligns across 7 bases. This receptor was identified in a human donor in good health (CMV status not recorded). Some clones in this sample may be carry-over from other donors' samples. Here the sequenced sample was cultured CD8+ T cells from PBMCs, taken from culture after CMV antigen stimulation. This chain's CDR3 is CASYPTAGQRENTEAFF. In nucleotides, the CDR3 is TGTGCCAGTTACCCAACCGCGGGACAGCGAGAAAACACTGAAGCTTTCTTT.